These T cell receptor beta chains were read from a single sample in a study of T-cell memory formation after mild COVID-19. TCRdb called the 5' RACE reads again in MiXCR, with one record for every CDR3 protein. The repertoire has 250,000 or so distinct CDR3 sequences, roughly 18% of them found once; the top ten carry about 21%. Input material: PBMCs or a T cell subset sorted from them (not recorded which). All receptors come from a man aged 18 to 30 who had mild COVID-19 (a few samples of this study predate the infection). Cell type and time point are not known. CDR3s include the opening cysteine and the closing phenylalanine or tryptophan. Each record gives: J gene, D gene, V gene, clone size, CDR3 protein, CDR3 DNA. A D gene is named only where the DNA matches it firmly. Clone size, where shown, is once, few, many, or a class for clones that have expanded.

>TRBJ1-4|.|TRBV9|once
CASSALPGEKLFF
TGTGCCAGCAGCGCGCTCCCCGGAGAAAAACTGTTTTTT
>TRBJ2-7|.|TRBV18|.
CASSPTRGEQYF
TGTGCCAGCTCACCGACTCGGGGCGAGCAGTACTTC
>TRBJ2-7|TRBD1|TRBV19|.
CASRNPGQGSYEQYF
TGTGCCAGCCGAAATCCGGGACAGGGTTCCTACGAGCAGTACTTC
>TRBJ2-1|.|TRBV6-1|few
CASNADGILNEQFF
TGTGCCAGCAACGCGGACGGCATTCTTAATGAGCAGTTCTTC
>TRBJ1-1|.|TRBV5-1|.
CASSWGEGEAFF
TGCGCCAGCAGCTGGGGGGAAGGGGAAGCTTTCTTT
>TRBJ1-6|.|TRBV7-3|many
CASRRSGNSPLHF
TGTGCCAGCAGGCGCAGTGGGAATTCACCCCTCCACTTT
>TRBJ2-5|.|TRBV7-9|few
CASSLRRAGRETQYF
TGTGCCAGCAGCCTGCGCCGGGCAGGGCGAGAGACCCAGTACTTC
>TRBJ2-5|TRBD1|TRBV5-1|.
CASTFSGQREETQYF
TGCGCCAGCACGTTCTCGGGACAGCGAGAGGAGACCCAGTACTTC
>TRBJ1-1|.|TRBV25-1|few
CASSELGYTEAFF
TGTGCCAGCAGTGAATTGGGCTACACTGAAGCTTTCTTT
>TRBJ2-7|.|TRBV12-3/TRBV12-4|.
CASSLKGNEQYF
TGTGCCAGCAGTTTAAAAGGGAACGAGCAGTACTTC
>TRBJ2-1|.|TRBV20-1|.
CSATSGGSEQFF
TGCAGTGCTACCAGCGGTGGGAGCGAGCAGTTCTTC
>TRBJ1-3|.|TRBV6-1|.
CATSTWGSGNTIYF
TGTGCCACCAGTACTTGGGGATCTGGAAACACCATATATTTT
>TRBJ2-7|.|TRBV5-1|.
CASSFQGGNEQYF
TGCGCCAGCAGCTTTCAGGGAGGTAACGAGCAGTACTTC
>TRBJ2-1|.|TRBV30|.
CAWSIELSEQFF
TGTGCCTGGAGTATCGAGTTGAGTGAGCAGTTCTTC
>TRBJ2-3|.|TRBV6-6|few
CASSFPGETDTQYF
TGTGCCAGCAGTTTTCCCGGGGAGACAGATACGCAGTATTTT
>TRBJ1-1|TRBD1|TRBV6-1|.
CASRRTGGTEAFF
TGTGCCAGCAGGAGGACAGGGGGCACTGAAGCTTTCTTT